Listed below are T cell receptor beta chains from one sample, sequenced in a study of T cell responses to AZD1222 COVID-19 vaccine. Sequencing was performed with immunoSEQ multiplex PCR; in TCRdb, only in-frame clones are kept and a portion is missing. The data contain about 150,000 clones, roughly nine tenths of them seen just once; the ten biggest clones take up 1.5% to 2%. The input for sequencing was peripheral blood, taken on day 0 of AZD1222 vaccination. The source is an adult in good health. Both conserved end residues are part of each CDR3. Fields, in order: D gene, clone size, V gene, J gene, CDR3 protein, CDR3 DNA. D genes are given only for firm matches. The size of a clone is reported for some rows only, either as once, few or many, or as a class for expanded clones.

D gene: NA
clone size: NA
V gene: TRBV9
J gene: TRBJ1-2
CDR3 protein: CASSVAGQGGYTF
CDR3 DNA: TGTGCCAGCAGCGTAGCGGGACAAGGTGGCTACACCTTC

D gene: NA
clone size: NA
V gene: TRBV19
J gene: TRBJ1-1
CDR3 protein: CASSLGNTEAFF
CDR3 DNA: TGTGCCAGTAGCCTTGGGAACACTGAAGCTTTCTTT

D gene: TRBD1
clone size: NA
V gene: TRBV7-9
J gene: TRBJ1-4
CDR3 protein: CASSLRGQGFEKLFF
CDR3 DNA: TGTGCCAGCAGCTTAAGGGGACAGGGATTTGAAAAACTGTTTTTT

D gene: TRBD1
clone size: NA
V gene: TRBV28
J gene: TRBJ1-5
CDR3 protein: CASSLGTGKLPQHF
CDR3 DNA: TGTGCCAGCAGTTTGGGGACAGGTAAACTGCCCCAGCATTTT

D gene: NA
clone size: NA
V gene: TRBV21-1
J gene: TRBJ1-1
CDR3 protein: CASSTDREGTEAFF
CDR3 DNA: TGTGCCAGCAGCACGGACAGGGAAGGGACTGAAGCTTTCTTT

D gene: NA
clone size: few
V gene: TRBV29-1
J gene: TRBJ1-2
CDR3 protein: CSVEEYGRRGYGYTF
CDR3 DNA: TGCAGCGTTGAAGAATATGGGCGCCGCGGGTATGGCTACACCTTC

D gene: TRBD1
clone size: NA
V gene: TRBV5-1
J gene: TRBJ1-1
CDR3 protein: CASSSGQGARGTEAFF
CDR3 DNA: TGCGCCAGCAGCTCCGGACAGGGGGCGCGGGGCACTGAAGCTTTCTTT

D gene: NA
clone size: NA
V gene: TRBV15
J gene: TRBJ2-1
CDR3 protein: CATSRDAGGTYNEQFF
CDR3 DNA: TGTGCCACCAGCAGAGATGCAGGCGGGACATACAATGAGCAGTTCTTC

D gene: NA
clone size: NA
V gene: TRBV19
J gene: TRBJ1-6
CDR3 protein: CASTLNREHNSPLHF
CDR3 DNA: TGTGCCAGTACCCTTAACAGGGAGCATAATTCACCCCTCCACTTT

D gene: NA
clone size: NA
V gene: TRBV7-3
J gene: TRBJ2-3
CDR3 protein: CASTQRGGLGTDTQYF
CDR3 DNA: TGTGCCAGCACCCAACGTGGAGGGCTCGGCACAGATACGCAGTATTTT

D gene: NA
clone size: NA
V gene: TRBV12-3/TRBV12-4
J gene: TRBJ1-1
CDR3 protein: CASRRMEGTEAFF
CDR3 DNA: TGTGCCAGCAGGCGCATGGAGGGCACTGAAGCTTTCTTT

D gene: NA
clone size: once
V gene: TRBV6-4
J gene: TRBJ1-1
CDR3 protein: CASSDWRGAGTEAFF
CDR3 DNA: TGTGCCAGCAGTGACTGGCGGGGGGCGGGCACTGAAGCTTTCTTT

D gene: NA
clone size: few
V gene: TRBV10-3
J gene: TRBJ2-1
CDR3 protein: CAISGETQGNEQFF
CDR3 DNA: TGTGCCATCAGTGGCGAGACTCAGGGCAATGAGCAGTTCTTC

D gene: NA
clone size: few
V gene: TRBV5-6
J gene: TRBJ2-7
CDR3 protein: CASSLDYEQYF
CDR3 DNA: TGTGCCAGCAGCTTGGACTACGAGCAGTACTTC

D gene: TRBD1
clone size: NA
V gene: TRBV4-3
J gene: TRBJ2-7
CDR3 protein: CASSQDLERTGDEQYF
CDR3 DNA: TGCGCCAGCAGCCAAGATCTTGAAAGGACAGGGGACGAGCAGTACTTC

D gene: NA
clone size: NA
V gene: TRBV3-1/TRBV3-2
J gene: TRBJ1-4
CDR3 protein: CASSQEGVGTLFF
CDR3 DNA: TGTGCCAGCAGCCAAGAAGGGGTCGGGACACTGTTTTTT

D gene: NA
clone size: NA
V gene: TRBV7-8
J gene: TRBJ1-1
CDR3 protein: CASSLYLIPTTEAFF
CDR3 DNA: TGTGCCAGCAGCTTATACCTCATACCAACAACTGAAGCTTTCTTT

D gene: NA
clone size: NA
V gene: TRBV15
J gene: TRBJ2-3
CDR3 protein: CATSRGTGAADTQYF
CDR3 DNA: TGTGCCACCAGCAGAGGTACGGGAGCAGCAGATACGCAGTATTTT

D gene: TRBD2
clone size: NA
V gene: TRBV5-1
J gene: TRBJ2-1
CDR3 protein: CASSIPLAGGPNEQFF
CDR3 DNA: TGCGCCAGCAGCATCCCGTTGGCGGGAGGGCCCAATGAGCAGTTCTTC

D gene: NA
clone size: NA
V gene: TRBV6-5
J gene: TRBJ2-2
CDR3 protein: CASSYPYTGELFF
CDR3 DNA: TGTGCCAGCAGTTACCCATACACCGGGGAGCTGTTTTTT

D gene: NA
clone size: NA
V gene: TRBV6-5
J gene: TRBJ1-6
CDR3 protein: CASSYSPGYSPLHF
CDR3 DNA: TGTGCCAGCAGTTACTCGCCGGGGTACTCACCCCTCCACTTT

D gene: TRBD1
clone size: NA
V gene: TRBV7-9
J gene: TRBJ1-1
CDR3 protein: CASRRGPGGEAFF
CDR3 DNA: TGTGCCAGCAGGCGGGGCCCAGGGGGTGAAGCTTTCTTT

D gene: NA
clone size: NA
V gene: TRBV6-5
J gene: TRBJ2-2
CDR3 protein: CASVGNTGELFF
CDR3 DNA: TGTGCCAGCGTTGGGAACACCGGGGAGCTGTTTTTT

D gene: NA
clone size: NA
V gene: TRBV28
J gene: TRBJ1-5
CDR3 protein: CASSFSRWEYSNQPQHF
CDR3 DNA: TGTGCCAGCAGTTTTTCACGGTGGGAATATAGCAATCAGCCCCAGCATTTT

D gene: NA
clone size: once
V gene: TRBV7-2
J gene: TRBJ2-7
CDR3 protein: CASRPAWVPAYEQYF
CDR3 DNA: TGTGCCAGCAGACCCGCCTGGGTTCCCGCTTACGAGCAGTACTTC

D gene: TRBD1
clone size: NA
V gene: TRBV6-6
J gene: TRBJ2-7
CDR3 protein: CASSRHRDRKDYEQYF
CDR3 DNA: TGTGCCAGCAGTCGTCACCGGGACAGAAAGGACTACGAGCAGTACTTC

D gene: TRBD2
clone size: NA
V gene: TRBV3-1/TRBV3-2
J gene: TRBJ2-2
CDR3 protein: CASTRRSGRTSWGTGELFF
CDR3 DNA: TGTGCCAGCACCCGGAGGAGCGGGAGAACATCTTGGGGGACCGGGGAGCTGTTTTTT

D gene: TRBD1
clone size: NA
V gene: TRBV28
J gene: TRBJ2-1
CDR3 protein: CASVGAGGYDEQFF
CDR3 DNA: TGTGCCAGCGTTGGGGCAGGGGGCTATGATGAGCAGTTCTTC

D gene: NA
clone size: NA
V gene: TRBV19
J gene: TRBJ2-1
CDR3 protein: CASGARGSNEQFF
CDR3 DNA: TGTGCCAGTGGTGCTAGGGGAAGCAATGAGCAGTTCTTC

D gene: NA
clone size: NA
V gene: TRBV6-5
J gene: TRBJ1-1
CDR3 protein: CASSPISTHTEAFF
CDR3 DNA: TGTGCCAGCAGCCCCATATCAACCCACACTGAAGCTTTCTTT

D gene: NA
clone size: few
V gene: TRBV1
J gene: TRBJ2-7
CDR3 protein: CTSSQENSGRSYEQYF
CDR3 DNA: TGCACCAGCAGCCAAGAAAATAGCGGGAGATCCTACGAGCAGTACTTC

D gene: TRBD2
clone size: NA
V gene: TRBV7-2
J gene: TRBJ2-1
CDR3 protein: CASSRTHTSGIYNEQFF
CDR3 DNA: TGTGCCAGCAGCCGGACCCACACTAGCGGCATTTACAATGAGCAGTTCTTC

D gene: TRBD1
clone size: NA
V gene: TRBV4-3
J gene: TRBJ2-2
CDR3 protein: CASSQDRGGGTGELFF
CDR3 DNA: TGCGCCAGCAGCCAGGACAGGGGCGGGGGTACCGGGGAGCTGTTTTTT

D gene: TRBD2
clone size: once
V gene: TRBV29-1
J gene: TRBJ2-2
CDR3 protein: CSVFAGTSGRWDTGELFF
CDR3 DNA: TGCAGCGTTTTCGCCGGGACTAGCGGGAGGTGGGACACCGGGGAGCTGTTTTTT

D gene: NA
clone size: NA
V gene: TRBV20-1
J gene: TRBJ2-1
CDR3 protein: CSASPGASYNEQFF
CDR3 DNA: TGCAGTGCTAGTCCAGGGGCGTCCTACAATGAGCAGTTCTTC

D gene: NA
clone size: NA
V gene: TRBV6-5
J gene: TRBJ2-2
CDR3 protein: CASRSTHLNTGELFF
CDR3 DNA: TGTGCCAGCAGATCGACCCACCTAAACACCGGGGAGCTGTTTTTT

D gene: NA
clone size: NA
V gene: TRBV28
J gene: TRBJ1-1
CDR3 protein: CASIDRRTEAFF
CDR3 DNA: TGTGCCAGCATTGATCGTAGGACTGAAGCTTTCTTT

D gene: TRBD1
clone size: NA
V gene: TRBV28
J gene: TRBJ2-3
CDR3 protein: CASSLLVQGATDTKYF
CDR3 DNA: TGTGCCAGCAGTTTACTGGTTCAGGGGGCCACAGATACGAAGTATTTT

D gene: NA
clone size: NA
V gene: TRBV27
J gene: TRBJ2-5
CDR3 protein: CASRLAGLQETQYF
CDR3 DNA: TGTGCCAGCAGATTGGCAGGGCTTCAAGAGACCCAGTACTTC

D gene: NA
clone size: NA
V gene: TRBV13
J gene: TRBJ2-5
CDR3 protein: CASSPRRVVKTQYF
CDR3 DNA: TGTGCCAGCAGCCCTCGACGGGTAGTAAAGACCCAGTACTTC

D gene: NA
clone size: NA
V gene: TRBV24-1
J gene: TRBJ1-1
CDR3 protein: CATRSSQNTEAFF
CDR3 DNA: TGTGCCACGAGGTCCAGTCAGAACACTGAAGCTTTCTTT

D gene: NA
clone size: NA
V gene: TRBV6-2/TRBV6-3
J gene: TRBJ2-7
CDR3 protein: CASSYASLGEQYF
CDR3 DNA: TGTGCCAGCAGTTACGCCTCGTTAGGCGAGCAGTACTTC

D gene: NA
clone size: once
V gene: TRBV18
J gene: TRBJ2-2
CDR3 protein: CASSTTDTGELFF
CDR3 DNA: TGTGCCAGCTCGACAACAGACACCGGGGAGCTGTTTTTT

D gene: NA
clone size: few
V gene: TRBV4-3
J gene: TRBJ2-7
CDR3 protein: CASSQDRASREQYF
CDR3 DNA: TGCGCCAGCAGCCAAGATAGGGCTAGCCGCGAGCAGTACTTC

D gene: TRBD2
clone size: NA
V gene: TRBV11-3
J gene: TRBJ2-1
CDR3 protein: CASSLVSVLLADYYNEQFF
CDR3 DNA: TGTGCCAGCAGCTTAGTATCCGTGCTTCTAGCGGATTACTACAATGAGCAGTTCTTC

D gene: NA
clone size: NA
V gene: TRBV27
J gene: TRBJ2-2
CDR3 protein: CASSPRQTNTGELFF
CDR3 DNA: TGTGCCAGCAGTCCCAGACAGACGAACACCGGGGAGCTGTTTTTT

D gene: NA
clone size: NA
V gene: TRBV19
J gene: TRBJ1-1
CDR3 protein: CASSIDGTDEAFF
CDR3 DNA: TGTGCCAGTAGTATTGACGGGACGGATGAAGCTTTCTTT

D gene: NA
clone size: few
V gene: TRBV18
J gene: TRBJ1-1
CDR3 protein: CASSPGGLDSAFF
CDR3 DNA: TGTGCCAGCTCACCAGGAGGTTTGGACTCAGCGTTCTTT

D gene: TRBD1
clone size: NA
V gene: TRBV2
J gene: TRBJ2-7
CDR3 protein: CASSEAPGQGYEQYF
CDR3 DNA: TGTGCCAGCAGTGAAGCTCCGGGACAGGGCTACGAGCAGTACTTC

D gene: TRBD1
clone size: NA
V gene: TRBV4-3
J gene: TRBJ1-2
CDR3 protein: CASSLSTGAVNYGYTF
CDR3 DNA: TGCGCCAGCAGCCTCTCAACAGGGGCCGTAAACTATGGCTACACCTTC

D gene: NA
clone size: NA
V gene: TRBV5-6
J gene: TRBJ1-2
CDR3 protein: CASSPAGAGNYGYTF
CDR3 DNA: TGTGCCAGCAGCCCGGCCGGGGCCGGAAACTATGGCTACACCTTC

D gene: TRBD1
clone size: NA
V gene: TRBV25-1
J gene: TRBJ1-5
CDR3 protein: CASSERQGADNQPQHF
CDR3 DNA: TGTGCCAGCAGCGAAAGACAGGGGGCAGACAATCAGCCCCAGCATTTT